The clone carrying this T cell receptor (beta chain) was observed a few times. The sample is drawn from a study of PD-L1 blockade in urothelial cancer. Time point indicated: pretreatment peripheral blood. With 2 bases removed from V and 0 bases from J, the gap between germline ends came to 5 bases. This CDR3 has 13 residues. Per the germline V gene, CDR1 is SGHRS and CDR2 is YFSETQ. Clones were sequenced by immunoSEQ multiplex PCR, and TCRdb holds only the in-frame ones, with some missing. The sample holds more than 50,000 clones, about 86% seen once. Specimen: PBMCs, collected around atezolizumab (anti-PD-L1) treatment. The source is a man aged 70-80 years with urothelial cancer. The V call is TRBV5-1, the J call TRBJ1-1; D is unclear. CDR3 nucleotide sequence: TGCGCCAGCAGCTTCAGGATGAACACTGAAGCTTTCTTT. Protein sequence: CASSFRMNTEAFF.